Listed here are 24 T cell receptor beta chains from one sample, sequenced in a study of blood T cell repertoires in COVID-19. Only in-frame clones appear in the TCRdb table, and some are missing; sequencing was by immunoSEQ multiplex PCR. Of some 200,000 clones detected, approximately 90% appear once; the ten largest clones hold around 5.7%. Sequencing was carried out using peripheral blood. Receptors were obtained from a man at least 80 years old with acute or convalescent COVID-19.

The J gene is TRBJ2-2, the V gene TRBV18; 7 nucleotides match TRBD2. This CDR3 is built from 17 residues. Germline lookup yields CDR1 KGHSH and CDR2 LQKENI. V lost 2 bases and J lost 5; bases outside the gene matches: 11. The CDR3 reads CASSPSEGRARTGELFF. The CDR3 coding sequence is TGTGCCAGCTCACCATCTGAGGGGAGGGCGAGAACCGGGGAGCTGTTTTTT. Full variable domain (missing parts from reference TRBV18 and TRBJ2-2): NAGVMQNPRHLVRRRGQEARLRCSPMKGHSHVYWYRQLPEEGLKFMVYLQKENIIDESGMPKERFSAEFPKEGPSILRIQQVVRGDSAAYFCASSPSEGRARTGELFFGEGSRLTVL.

The chain is built from TRBV19 and TRBJ1-5; 7 positions agree with TRBD1. V gave up 3 bases and J gave up 2 bases; unmatched junction bases: 1. Germline V CDR1 and CDR2: LNHDA, SQIVND (reference sequence). CDR3 length: 14 amino acids. The CDR3 region has the DNA TGTGCCAGTAGTATTACAGGGGGCAATCAGCCCCAGCATTTT. Residues: CASSITGGNQPQHF.

V and J are TRBV7-2 and TRBJ1-2, with D perhaps TRBD1 (6 bases). There are 14 residues in the CDR3. V lost 1 base and J lost 2, with 8 bases in between. Germline CDR1 SGHTA, CDR2 FQGNSA. The chain's CDR3 is CASSLGDINYGYTF. The CDR3 DNA reads as TGTGCCAGCAGCTTAGGGGACATAAACTATGGCTACACCTTC.

The chain recombines TRBV19 with TRBJ2-6, with TRBD1 identical over 7 bases. The CDR3 extends over 17 amino acids. Trimming took 5 bases from V and 4 from J; bases not matched to a gene: 11. Looked up from germline, CDR1 is LNHDA and CDR2 is SQIVND (reference sequence). CDR3 sequence: CASSPRTGTRGANVLTF. The CDR3 nucleotides read TGTGCCAGTAGTCCTCGGACAGGCACGAGAGGGGCCAACGTCCTGACTTTC.

This chain uses TRBV4-2 with TRBJ2-7; 8 bases map to TRBD2. Germline V gene data show CDR1 as LGHNA and CDR2 as YNFKEQ. The trim removed 2 bases at V and 5 bases at J, leaving 8 bases unmatched. The CDR3 totals 15 residues. The CDR3 protein is CASSQLTSGGDEQYF. The CDR3, as DNA: TGTGCCAGCAGCCAATTAACTAGCGGTGGAGACGAGCAGTACTTC.

This clone was detected only a few times. The rearrangement uses TRBV6-6 and TRBJ1-1, with D perhaps matching TRBD1 (6 bases). The germline gives CDR1 MNHNY, CDR2 SVGAGI (reference sequence). V was trimmed by 5 bases and J by 1 base, leaving 23 bases between them. The CDR3 spans 18 residues. CDR3 in amino acids: CASSRQPYSTGKNTEAFF. CDR3 nucleotides: TGTGCCAGCAGTCGGCAACCTTATAGTACAGGGAAGAACACTGAAGCTTTCTTT.

V and J are TRBV7-2 and TRBJ2-3; 11 bases agree with TRBD2. V shed 1 base and J 5 bases; nucleotides not matched to a gene: 8. Germline assignment: CDR1 SGHTA and CDR2 FQGNSA. The CDR3 covers 17 residues. The CDR3 region is CASSLVAGGSAGDTQYF. The CDR3 coding sequence is TGTGCCAGCAGCTTAGTAGCGGGAGGGTCGGCAGGAGATACGCAGTATTTT.

CDR3 residues: CASSGLKGQGLDEQFF. The CDR3 coding sequence is TGTGCCAGCAGTGGTCTCAAGGGACAGGGGTTAGATGAGCAGTTCTTC. The chain carries TRBV2 and TRBJ2-1; 10 bases are a match to TRBD1. CDR1 SNHLY and CDR2 FYNNEI come from the germline V gene. Losses at the gene ends were 4 bases for V and 8 bases for J; bases not matched to a gene: 11. This CDR3 is 16 amino acids long.

V usage is TRBV7-2 and J usage is TRBJ2-1; D not resolved. The CDR3 is 12 residues long. The germline V gene encodes CDR1 SGHTA and CDR2 FQGNSA. V lost 3 bases and J 10 bases, leaving 10 bases between the germline ends. This chain's CDR3 is CASSFFGVEQFF. CDR3 nucleotides: TGTGCCAGCAGCTTCTTCGGAGTAGAGCAGTTCTTC.

The rearrangement joins TRBV21-1 to TRBJ2-7; no check of the table's D call, TRBD2, against the DNA was made. TRBV21-1 is annotated as a pseudogene. The CDR3 length is 17 residues. The CDR3 loop reads CASSKPDEGLAFYEQYF. In DNA, the CDR3 is TGTGCCAGCAGCAAACCCGATGAGGGACTAGCTTTCTACGAGCAGTACTTC.

The chain combines TRBV5-4 with TRBJ2-7; 16 bases are shared with TRBD2. Germline-derived CDR1 and CDR2 are SGHNT and YYREEE (reference sequence). V was clipped by 0 bases and J by 2 bases; unmatched bases: 2. The CDR3 extends over 17 amino acids. In DNA, the CDR3 is TGTGCCAGCAGCTTGGGGGGACTAGCGGGAGGGACCTACGAGCAGTACGTC. Amino acids: CASSLGGLAGGTYEQYV.

The rearrangement links TRBV5-4 to TRBJ2-5; D is possibly TRBD1 (6 bases). Trimming removed 0 bases at V and 5 bases at J, with 8 bases between. The CDR3 sequence is 13 residues long. Germline CDR1 reads SGHNT; CDR2 reads YYREEE (reference sequence). CDR3 sequence (DNA): TGTGCCAGCAGCTTGGGGGGGCCGGAGACCCAGTACTTC. It translates to CASSLGGPETQYF.

The chain employs TRBV7-2 and TRBJ2-5, with D possibly being TRBD2 (5 bases). Trimming shortened V by 3 bases and J by 5 bases, and 10 bases separated the two germline ends. The V gene's germline CDR1 is SGHTA and CDR2 FQGNSA. This CDR3 contains 13 residues. CDR3: CASSLSRGETQYF. The CDR3 DNA follows: TGTGCCAGCAGCTTGAGTAGAGGGGAGACCCAGTACTTC.

This CDR3 reads CASSLDRLGGYTF. CDR3 nucleotide sequence: TGTGCCAGCAGCTTAGACAGGTTAGGAGGCTACACCTTC. The chain uses TRBV7-3 and TRBJ1-2; weak D call: TRBD1 (6 bases). CDR3 length equals 13 residues. Trimming shortened V by 2 bases and J by 8 bases, and 12 bases separated the two germline ends. Germline V gene data show CDR1 as SGHTA and CDR2 as FQGTGA. Based on the CDR3 plus reference TRBV7-3 and TRBJ1-2, the full variable domain is GAGVSQTPSNKVTEKGKYVELRCDPISGHTALYWYRQSLGQGPEFLIYFQGTGAADDSGLPNDRFFAVRPEGSVSTLKIQRTERGDSAVYLCASSLDRLGGYTFGSGTRLTVV.

This chain joins TRBV27 and TRBJ2-3; tentatively, D is TRBD1 (7 bases). The CDR3 is 21 amino acids. The germline CDR1 and CDR2 sequences are MNHEY and SMNVEV (reference sequence). V lost 11 bases and J 3 bases, leaving 39 bases between the germline ends. In DNA form, the CDR3 reads TGTGCCCACGCAAGACGACAGGGCCTAAGTAGTGGAGGGGCCAGGACAGATACGCAGTATTTT. Translating gives CAHARRQGLSSGGARTDTQYF.

The genes are TRBV7-3 and TRBJ2-5, with TRBD2 matching over 7 bases. CDR1 SGHTA and CDR2 FQGTGA come from the germline V gene. The CDR3 is 15 amino acids. V shed 2 bases, J shed 2 bases, and the junction held 5 bases outside the gene matches. The CDR3: CASSLYLAAQETQYF. The CDR3 DNA is TGTGCCAGCAGCTTATATCTAGCGGCACAAGAGACCCAGTACTTC.

V and J are TRBV12-3 or TRBV12-4 and TRBJ2-1; D gene ambiguous. The V end lost 3 bases, the J end lost 9 bases, and 9 bases lay between the germline ends. The CDR3 is 12 amino acids. The CDR3 region has the DNA TGTGCCAGCAGTTTTTATGGCACTGAGCAGTTCTTC. Its translation: CASSFYGTEQFF.

This clone has just one count. J is TRBJ1-6 and V is TRBV5-5; possibly TRBD1 for D (6 bases). This CDR3 spans 16 amino acids. Germline lookup yields CDR1 SGHKS and CDR2 YYEKEE (reference sequence). The V and J ends lost 4 bases and 8 bases respectively, with 19 bases between them. The CDR3 DNA reads as TGTGCCAGCAGCCTTTCTGTACAGGGATCGCATTCACCCCTCCACTTT. This translates into CASSLSVQGSHSPLHF.

The sample holds a few counts of this clone. Here the CDR3 reads CASSYPGLAGVGTGELFF. The CDR3 bases are TGTGCCAGCAGTTACCCCGGACTAGCGGGAGTTGGGACCGGGGAGCTGTTTTTT. V gene TRBV6-2 or TRBV6-3 combines with J gene TRBJ2-2; 13 bases fit TRBD2. CDR1 and CDR2 from the germline V gene are MNHEY and SVGEGT. CDR3 length: 18 residues. With 2 bases clipped from V and 5 bases from J, the junction kept 8 bases outside the gene matches.

This chain connects TRBV19 to TRBJ1-1; no clear D gene. Trimming took off 5 bases at V and 7 bases at J, with 20 bases between the two ends. The CDR3 contains 15 residues. Germline V gene data show CDR1 as LNHDA and CDR2 as SQIVND (reference sequence). The CDR3 protein is CASSGEITGRGEAFF. The CDR3 DNA follows: TGTGCCAGTAGTGGAGAAATTACGGGCCGGGGTGAAGCTTTCTTT. The full variable domain, in which reference TRBV19 and TRBJ1-1 provide the parts outside the CDR3, is DGGITQSPKYLFRKEGQNVTLSCEQNLNHDAMYWYRQDPGQGLRLIYYSQIVNDFQKGDIAEGYSVSREKKESFPLTVTSAQKNPTAFYLCASSGEITGRGEAFFGQGTRLTVV.

This clone has just one count. This sequence joins TRBV23-1 and TRBJ1-6; D is undetermined. TRBV23-1 is classed as an ORF, of uncertain function. The CDR3 length is 22 residues. Between the trimmed V and J ends, which lost 4 bases and 4 bases, there was a span of 32 bases. The CDR3 nucleotides are TGCGCCAGCAGTCCCTTGCCGCAAGGTAGGAGGGAAAAGAAGGGATATAATTCACCCCTCCACTTT. Its protein product is CASSPLPQGRREKKGYNSPLHF.

The genes are TRBV3-1 (or the pseudogene TRBV3-2) and TRBJ1-6; no firm D call. The CDR3 is made up of 15 amino acids. The germline gives CDR1 LGHDT, CDR2 YNNKEL (reference sequence). The V and J ends lost 1 base and 7 bases respectively, with 11 bases between them. For the CDR3, the DNA is TGTGCCAGCAGCCAAGGCGGAGGGTTAAATTCACCCCTCCACTTT. Its translation is CASSQGGGLNSPLHF.

The chain has TRBV30 and TRBJ1-1; no reliable D call. The V gene's germline CDR1 is GTSNPN and CDR2 SVGIG (reference sequence). The CDR3 totals 11 residues. Trimming stripped 5 bases from V and 2 bases from J, with 6 bases between. The CDR3 DNA is TGTGCCTGGGGGAGCAACACTGAAGCTTTCTTT. It is translated as CAWGSNTEAFF.

This rearrangement joins TRBV7-3 to TRBJ2-1; perhaps TRBD2 as D (5 bases). Germline lookup yields CDR1 SGHTA and CDR2 FQGTGA. This CDR3 is built from 14 residues. Trimming removed 4 bases at V and 2 bases at J, with 9 bases between. The CDR3 sequence is CASSSSGPYNEQFF. In DNA form, the CDR3 reads TGTGCCAGCAGCTCGAGCGGCCCCTACAATGAGCAGTTCTTC.